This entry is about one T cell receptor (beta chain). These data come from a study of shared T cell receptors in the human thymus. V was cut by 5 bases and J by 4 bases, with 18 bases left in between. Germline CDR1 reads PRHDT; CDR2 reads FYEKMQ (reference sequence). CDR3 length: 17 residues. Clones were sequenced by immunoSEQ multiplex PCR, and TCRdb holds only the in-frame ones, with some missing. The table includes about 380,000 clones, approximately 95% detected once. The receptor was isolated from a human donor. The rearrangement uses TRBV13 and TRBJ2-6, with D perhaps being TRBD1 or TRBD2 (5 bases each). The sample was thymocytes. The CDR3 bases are TGTGCCAGCAGCGAGGGACGGTCTACTTCGGGGGCCAACGTCCTGACTTTC. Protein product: CASSEGRSTSGANVLTF.